One and the same sample provided the 26 T cell receptor beta chains below, sequenced in a study of patients and donors after allogeneic stem cell transplantation. TCRdb itself ran the RT-PCR reads through MiXCR, one entry per CDR3 protein. The sample holds just under 2,500 distinct CDR3 sequences, about 8% seen once. Sequences were obtained from blood, either unsorted or a sorted T cell fraction (not recorded which). These receptor sequences come from a human donor who was either an allogeneic HSCT recipient or a stem cell or donor lymphocyte infusion donor (not recorded which). It is not recorded whose cells these are; they may come from a transplant donor.

This chain links TRBV5-6 with TRBJ2-7; D is undetermined. Germline V gene lookup returns CDR1 SGHDT and CDR2 YYEEEE. The length of the CDR3 is 15 residues. The germline V and J ends were trimmed by 5 bases and 2 bases, with 17 bases remaining between them. In nucleotides, the CDR3 is TGTGCCAGCAGACTCTTTGCTGTCGGAACCTACGAGCAGTACTTC. Its translation is CASRLFAVGTYEQYF.

By share, this clonotype counts as medium-sized. The chain uses TRBV7-2 and TRBJ2-5, with unresolved D. The CDR3 sequence is 13 residues long. Germline CDR1 is SGHTA and CDR2 is FQGNSA. V was trimmed by 4 bases and J by 1 base, leaving 7 bases between them. CDR3 DNA: TGTGCCAGCAGCTGGGCCCTCCAAGAGACCCAGTACTTC. Its protein is CASSWALQETQYF.

The chain joins TRBV7-2 to TRBJ2-1; the D gene is possibly TRBD1 (5 bases). CDR1 SGHTA and CDR2 FQGNSA come from the germline V gene. This CDR3 region has 15 residues. The ends were cut back, 8 bases at V and 0 bases at J, with 14 bases in the middle. This CDR3 reads CASCKSRASYNEQFF. DNA for the CDR3: TGTGCCAGCTGCAAGTCCAGGGCCTCCTACAATGAGCAGTTCTTC.

This clonotype has more than one count but fewer than ten. The genes are TRBV29-1 and TRBJ2-2; 9 bases are a match to TRBD1. The germline gives CDR1 SQVTM, CDR2 ANQGSEA. Trimming cost V 5 bases and J 4 bases; bases outside gene matches: 2. The CDR3 is 13 amino acids. The chain's CDR3 is CSVTGGSTGELFF. In nucleotides, the CDR3 is TGCAGCGTTACAGGGGGCAGCACCGGGGAGCTGTTTTTT.

This clonotype is medium-sized. The V and J genes are TRBV20-1 and TRBJ2-7, with 9 nucleotides matching TRBD2. The CDR3 runs to 14 residues. Germline V gene lookup returns CDR1 DFQATT and CDR2 SNEGSKA (reference sequence). The V gene end was trimmed by 5 bases and the J gene end by 2 bases; junction bases not matched to a gene: 7. This chain's CDR3 is CSAERLAETYEQYF. The DNA of the CDR3 is TGCAGTGCTGAAAGACTAGCGGAAACCTACGAGCAGTACTTC.

The CDR3 protein is CASSLADGRFGTF. The CDR3 DNA reads TGTGCCAGCAGCTTAGCTGATGGCCGGTTTGGCACCTTC. V gene TRBV7-2 combines with J gene TRBJ1-2; D remains unclear. V was cut by 0 bases and J by 13 bases, with 15 bases left in between. CDR1 is SGHTA and CDR2 is FQGNSA in the germline V gene. The CDR3 contains 13 residues.

The chain recombines TRBV5-5 with TRBJ1-3; no clear D gene. Germline-derived CDR1 and CDR2 are SGHKS and YYEKEE (reference sequence). Trimming stripped 4 bases from V and 0 bases from J, with 5 bases between. The CDR3 is 13 residues long. CDR3 region: CASSRGSGNTIYF. CDR3 in DNA: TGTGCCAGCAGCAGAGGCTCTGGAAACACCATATATTTT. Based on the CDR3 plus reference TRBV5-5 and TRBJ1-3, the full variable domain is DAGVTQSPTHLIKTRGQQVTLRCSPISGHKSVSWYQQVLGQGPQFIFQYYEKEERGRGNFPDRFSARQFPNYSSELNVNALLLGDSALYLCASSRGSGNTIYFGEGSWLTVV.

By share, this clonotype ranks as medium-sized. The chain is built from TRBV7-6 and TRBJ1-5; D gene ambiguous. The V gene lost 1 base and the J gene lost 3 bases, with 10 bases spanning the gap. This CDR3 has 15 amino acids. Germline V gene data show CDR1 as SGHVS and CDR2 as FNYEAQ. The CDR3 nucleotides read TGTGCCAGCAGCTTAGATTCAGGCTTCAATCAGCCCCAGCATTTT. It encodes CASSLDSGFNQPQHF.

This clonotype was found a few times. The V call is TRBV5-1, the J call TRBJ2-7, with 8 positions matching TRBD2. Germline assignment: CDR1 SGHRS and CDR2 YFSETQ. The junction had 3 bases not matched to a gene; V was cut back by 4 bases and J by 6 bases. The CDR3 runs 12 residues. The CDR3 DNA reads TGCGCCAGCAGCCGACGGGAGGGCGAGCAGTACTTC. This translates into CASSRREGEQYF.

This chain uses TRBV11-3 with TRBJ1-1; D remains unclear. Trimming removed 3 bases at V and 5 bases at J, with 13 bases between. The CDR3 is 14 residues long. Germline values: CDR1 SGHNT, CDR2 YENEEA. CDR3 in amino acids: CASSLSGSMTEAFF. The CDR3 nucleotides read TGTGCCAGCAGCTTGTCGGGGTCGATGACTGAAGCTTTCTTT.

This clonotype is medium-sized in the sample. The rearrangement uses TRBV18 and TRBJ2-7; D could derive from TRBD1 or TRBD2 (5 bases each). In germline, CDR1 is KGHSH, CDR2 LQKENI. The CDR3 totals 14 residues. V was shortened by 3 bases and J by 2 bases, with 11 bases between the two germline ends. CDR3 loop: CASSPNGGPYEQYF. For the CDR3, the DNA is TGTGCCAGCTCACCTAATGGGGGACCCTACGAGCAGTACTTC.

The table lists this clonotype with a few counts. The chain carries TRBV20-1 and TRBJ2-1; D call uncertain. The V and J ends lost 5 bases and 4 bases respectively, with 9 bases between them. CDR3 size: 12 residues. The V gene's germline CDR1 is DFQATT and CDR2 SNEGSKA (reference sequence). The CDR3 loop is CSAETPYNEQFF. CDR3 nucleotide sequence: TGCAGTGCTGAGACACCTTACAATGAGCAGTTCTTC.

The chain has TRBV4-2 and TRBJ1-2; unclear D gene. The germline gives CDR1 LGHNA, CDR2 YNFKEQ. The ends were cut back, 0 bases at V and 9 bases at J, with 5 bases in the middle. This CDR3 is built from 11 residues. The CDR3: CASSQEGSYTF. Here the CDR3 DNA reads TGTGCCAGCAGCCAAGAAGGCAGCTACACCTTC.

This clonotype came up a few times. The V and J genes are TRBV20-1 and TRBJ2-1; D might be TRBD2 (6 bases). There are 14 residues in the CDR3. V lost 4 bases, J lost 4 bases, and 14 bases lay in between. Per germline, CDR1 DFQATT and CDR2 SNEGSKA (reference sequence). The CDR3 here is CSAKGLRGYNEQFF. In DNA form, the CDR3 reads TGCAGTGCTAAGGGACTTCGGGGATACAATGAGCAGTTCTTC.

This clonotype was detected only a few times. V gene TRBV5-1 combines with J gene TRBJ2-1; weak D call: TRBD1 (5 bases). Germline assignment: CDR1 SGHRS and CDR2 YFSETQ. The CDR3 is 13 amino acids. V lost 4 bases to trimming and J lost 5 bases, with 10 bases between them. The CDR3 region has the DNA TGCGCCAGCAGCAAGGGGTACAACAATGAGCAGTTCTTC. Amino acids: CASSKGYNNEQFF. The full variable domain, rest sourced from reference TRBV5-1 and TRBJ2-1, is KAGVTQTPRYLIKTRGQQVTLSCSPISGHRSVSWYQQTPGQGLQFLFEYFSETQRNKGNFPGRFSGRQFSNSRSEMNVSTLELGDSALYLCASSKGYNNEQFFGPGTRLTVL.

This clonotype was picked up a small number of times. V usage is TRBV4-2 and J usage is TRBJ2-3; D not certain. This CDR3 has 13 residues. Germline CDR1 is LGHNA and CDR2 is YNFKEQ. The V gene lost 2 bases and the J gene lost 2 bases, with 5 bases spanning the gap. In DNA, the CDR3 is TGTGCCAGCAGCCAAATGAACACAGATACGCAGTATTTT. Its translation: CASSQMNTDTQYF.

The chain uses TRBV29-1 and TRBJ2-1, with D unclear. The V gene lost 5 bases and the J gene lost 7 bases, with 15 bases spanning the gap. Germline loops: CDR1 SQVTM, CDR2 ANQGSEA. The CDR3 consists of 13 residues. The CDR3 reads CSVNPLVGNEQFF. In DNA form, the CDR3 reads TGCAGCGTTAACCCCCTTGTGGGGAATGAGCAGTTCTTC.

There are a few counts of this clonotype. The rearrangement uses TRBV27 and TRBJ2-7; the D gene is possibly TRBD2 (6 bases). Germline CDR1 is MNHEY and CDR2 is SMNVEV (reference sequence). The V end was cut by 2 bases, the J end by 3 bases, with 8 bases between. This CDR3 comprises 13 residues. CDR3 loop: CASSLKGLYEQYF. DNA of the CDR3: TGTGCCAGCAGTTTAAAGGGACTCTACGAGCAGTACTTC.

Judged by abundance, this clonotype is large. The chain recombines TRBV11-2 with TRBJ2-1; possibly TRBD2 for D (5 bases). With 0 bases removed from V and 6 bases from J, the gap between germline ends came to 6 bases. The CDR3 spans 13 residues. Germline V gene data show CDR1 as SGHAT and CDR2 as FQNNGV. The CDR3 sequence is CASSLEDFNEQFF. The CDR3, as DNA: TGTGCCAGCAGCTTAGAGGACTTCAATGAGCAGTTCTTC.

This clonotype is categorized as medium-sized. The chain combines TRBV10-3 with TRBJ1-1; weak D call: TRBD1 (5 bases). Deletions cut 3 bases from V and 3 bases from J, with 11 bases between. Germline CDR1 reads ENHRY; CDR2 reads SYGVKD. This CDR3 has 14 residues. The CDR3 sequence: CAISENGGYTEAFF. The CDR3 DNA is TGTGCCATCAGTGAAAATGGGGGTTACACTGAAGCTTTCTTT.

This clonotype has just a few counts. The genes are TRBV28 and TRBJ2-3; D is unresolved. CDR1 MDHEN and CDR2 SYDVKM come from the germline V gene. Trimming cost V 8 bases and J 0 bases, with 9 bases left between them. This CDR3 has 13 amino acids. CDR3 region: CASRQISTDTQYF. The CDR3 DNA follows: TGTGCCAGCCGACAAATCAGCACAGATACGCAGTATTTT.

This clonotype is labeled medium-sized (0.01 to 0.1%). The chain couples TRBV7-3 to TRBJ2-1, with 8 bases that match TRBD2. Germline CDR1 is SGHTA and CDR2 is FQGTGA. The CDR3 consists of 20 residues. The V gene end was trimmed by 5 bases and the J gene end by 5 bases; junction bases not matched to a gene: 23. CDR3 nucleotides: TGTGCCAGCAGCCAGACTGGGAGCGGGAGCTCCTCCCGGAGCCACAATGAGCAGTTCTTC. Its protein product is CASSQTGSGSSSRSHNEQFF.

This clonotype is categorized as medium-sized. The chain links TRBV7-2 to TRBJ2-5, with 11 bases fitting TRBD2. This CDR3 region has 15 residues. From germline, CDR1 is SGHTA and CDR2 FQGNSA. V gave up 5 bases and J gave up 3 bases; unmatched junction bases: 5. The CDR3 DNA is TGTGCCAGCAGCGCCACTAGCGGGAGTGAAGAGACCCAGTACTTC. Translating gives CASSATSGSEETQYF.

The rearrangement joins TRBV15 to TRBJ2-7, with D perhaps TRBD1 (5 bases). With 2 bases removed from V and 0 bases from J, the gap between germline ends came to 23 bases. The germline gives CDR1 LNHNV, CDR2 YYDKDF (reference sequence). The CDR3 totals 19 residues. The DNA for the CDR3 is TGTGCCACCAGCAGATTTCCGAGAAGGGGCGTTATAAGCTCCTACGAGCAGTACTTC. The encoded protein is CATSRFPRRGVISSYEQYF.

V gene TRBV12-3 or TRBV12-4 combines with J gene TRBJ2-5, with D uncertain. The CDR3 consists of 13 residues. Trimming shortened V by 0 bases and J by 1 base, and 3 bases separated the two germline ends. This CDR3 is CASSLAVQETQYF. The DNA of the CDR3 is TGTGCCAGCAGTTTAGCGGTCCAAGAGACCCAGTACTTC.

This clonotype was seen more than once but under ten times. The chain carries TRBV20-1 and TRBJ2-5, with D possibly matching TRBD2 (6 bases). Trimming shortened V by 6 bases and J by 5 bases, and 19 bases separated the two germline ends. The CDR3 totals 14 residues. Germline V gene data show CDR1 as DFQATT and CDR2 as SNEGSKA (reference sequence). This CDR3 is CSAPELGGRETQYF. The DNA of the CDR3 is TGCAGTGCCCCCGAGCTCGGAGGGAGGGAGACCCAGTACTTC.